The 30 T cell receptor beta chains given below trace back to one sample, sequenced in a study of CD8 T cells in Susac syndrome. A quantity of about 0.5 to 1 ug RNA underwent reverse transcription using random hexamers. TCRdb redid the calling of the immunoSEQ multiplex PCR reads with MiXCR, one entry per CDR3 protein. Of 200,000 to 250,000 distinct CDR3 sequences listed, roughly 90% were seen once; the top ten hold approximately 0.13%. The specimen sequenced was CD8+ T cells from PBMCs. These receptors were collected from a human donor with multiple sclerosis.

The chain carries TRBV20-1 and TRBJ2-7; D might be TRBD2 (5 bases). The germline V gene has CDR1 DFQATT and CDR2 SNEGSKA (reference sequence). Between the trimmed V and J ends, which lost 3 bases and 0 bases, there was a span of 6 bases. This CDR3 has 12 residues. The DNA of the CDR3 is TGCAGTGCTAGCGGGATCTCCTACGAGCAGTACTTC. Translating gives CSASGISYEQYF.

This chain joins TRBV4-2 and TRBJ2-3; the match to TRBD2 covers 7 bases. The CDR3 is made up of 17 amino acids. CDR1 and CDR2 (germline): LGHNA, YNFKEQ. V lost 5 bases, J lost 2 bases, and 13 bases stayed unmatched. CDR3 region: CASSGENSGGYTDTQYF. CDR3 bases: TGTGCCAGCAGCGGGGAAAACTCCGGGGGGTACACAGATACGCAGTATTTT.

The chain recombines TRBV6-2 or TRBV6-3 with TRBJ2-1; 8 nucleotides match TRBD2. The junction had 10 bases not matched to a gene; V was cut back by 5 bases and J by 4 bases. Germline values: CDR1 MNHEY, CDR2 SVGEGT. The CDR3 covers 16 residues. DNA of the CDR3: TGTGCCAGCAGTACGCCGGGACTAGAAACTTACAATGAGCAGTTCTTC. It encodes CASSTPGLETYNEQFF.

The chain carries TRBV2 and TRBJ1-1; TRBD1 is a possible D gene (6 bases). CDR1 SNHLY and CDR2 FYNNEI come from the germline V gene. Trimming cost V 11 bases and J 0 bases, with 13 bases left between them. The CDR3 spans 13 residues. Here the CDR3 reads CAALGAVNTEAFF. The CDR3 DNA sequence: TGTGCCGCCTTGGGGGCCGTGAACACTGAAGCTTTCTTT.

The chain uses TRBV7-9 and TRBJ2-7; tentatively, D is TRBD1 (5 bases). The CDR3 totals 13 residues. CDR1 SEHNR and CDR2 FQNEAQ come from the germline V gene (reference sequence). The V and J ends lost 10 bases and 7 bases respectively, with 20 bases between them. The CDR3 spells CATENPQGIEQYF. In DNA form, the CDR3 reads TGTGCCACCGAAAACCCCCAGGGAATAGAGCAGTACTTC.

V usage is TRBV2 and J usage is TRBJ2-2, with no clear D. Germline lookup yields CDR1 SNHLY and CDR2 FYNNEI. Trimming shortened V by 8 bases and J by 0 bases, and 13 bases separated the two germline ends. CDR3 size: 15 residues. The CDR3 DNA sequence: TGTGCCAGCTCGGAGTCAGTTCCGAACACCGGGGAGCTGTTTTTT. Its protein product is CASSESVPNTGELFF. The complete variable domain, with remaining parts taken from reference TRBV2 and TRBJ2-2, reads EPEVTQTPSHQVTQMGQEVILRCVPISNHLYFYWYRQILGQKVEFLVSFYNNEISEKSEIFDDQFSVERPDGSNFTLKIRSTKLEDSAMYFCASSESVPNTGELFFGEGSRLTVL.

The rearrangement uses TRBV2 and TRBJ2-7; tentative D call: TRBD2 (6 bases). The CDR3 loop spans 16 amino acids. Germline loops: CDR1 SNHLY, CDR2 FYNNEI. V lost 4 bases, J lost 0 bases, and 16 bases lay in between. CDR3 protein: CASSGGVAELSYEQYF. CDR3 DNA: TGTGCCAGCAGTGGGGGGGTAGCGGAACTCTCCTACGAGCAGTACTTC. The full variable domain, its missing parts supplied by reference TRBV2 and TRBJ2-7, is EPEVTQTPSHQVTQMGQEVILRCVPISNHLYFYWYRQILGQKVEFLVSFYNNEISEKSEIFDDQFSVERPDGSNFTLKIRSTKLEDSAMYFCASSGGVAELSYEQYFGPGTRLTVT.

The gene calls are TRBV27 and TRBJ1-2, with D unclear. The CDR3 sequence is 15 residues long. Germline V gene data show CDR1 as MNHEY and CDR2 as SMNVEV (reference sequence). Between the trimmed V and J ends, which lost 3 bases and 4 bases, there was a span of 15 bases. In nucleotides, the CDR3 is TGTGCCAGCAGTTTTAGTTTCTTGCCTCTCTATGGCTACACCTTC. It is translated as CASSFSFLPLYGYTF.

This clonotype appeared a single time. The chain carries TRBV27 and TRBJ2-1, with D possibly TRBD2 on 5 matching bases. The V gene lost 2 bases and the J gene lost 8 bases, with 13 bases spanning the gap. The germline V gene encodes CDR1 MNHEY and CDR2 SMNVEV (reference sequence). The CDR3 runs 14 residues. This CDR3 is CASSLQLTRDEQFF. CDR3 DNA: TGTGCCAGCAGTTTACAATTAACGAGGGATGAGCAGTTCTTC.

V and J are TRBV19 and TRBJ2-6; D perhaps matches TRBD2 (5 bases). This CDR3 contains 18 residues. From germline, CDR1 is LNHDA and CDR2 SQIVND (reference sequence). The ends were cut back, 4 bases at V and 0 bases at J, with 16 bases in the middle. The CDR3 loop reads CASSKTAFGDSGANVLTF. The CDR3 DNA is TGTGCCAGTAGTAAGACTGCCTTCGGGGACTCTGGGGCCAACGTCCTGACTTTC.

The V gene is TRBV20-1, the J gene TRBJ2-7; maybe TRBD1 (5 bases). V was trimmed by 3 bases and J by 3 bases, leaving 21 bases between them. There are 16 residues in the CDR3. Germline assignment: CDR1 DFQATT and CDR2 SNEGSKA (reference sequence). The CDR3 is CSASESPDRKYYEQYF. CDR3 in DNA: TGCAGTGCTAGTGAGAGTCCAGACAGAAAGTACTACGAGCAGTACTTC.

This chain links TRBV13 with TRBJ2-1, with D perhaps being TRBD1 or TRBD2 (5 bases each). The CDR3 extends over 12 amino acids. V was pared by 5 bases and J by 15 bases, with 17 bases between. Germline V gives CDR1 PRHDT, CDR2 FYEKMQ (reference sequence). In DNA, the CDR3 is TGTGCCAGCAGCCGGGACGTAGAAGGAGCGTTCTTC. It encodes CASSRDVEGAFF.

The V and J genes are TRBV11-1 and TRBJ1-1; tentatively, D is TRBD1 (5 bases). Germline V lookup: CDR1 SGHAT, CDR2 FQDESV (reference sequence). This CDR3 has 14 residues. V gave up 5 bases and J gave up 2 bases, with 12 bases separating them. The CDR3 region is CASSLQVTNTEAFF. CDR3 nucleotide sequence: TGTGCCAGCAGCCTACAGGTGACAAACACTGAAGCTTTCTTT.

This rearrangement joins TRBV24-1 to TRBJ1-1; possibly TRBD1 for D (5 bases). The CDR3 runs to 12 residues. The V end lost 9 bases, the J end lost 1 base, and 8 bases lay between the germline ends. CDR1 KGHDR and CDR2 SFDVKD come from the germline V gene. Here the CDR3 DNA reads TGTGCCACCGGGGGGGAGAACACTGAAGCTTTCTTT. Protein: CATGGENTEAFF.

This clonotype was picked up one time. The V and J genes are TRBV10-3 and TRBJ2-1; possibly TRBD2 for D (6 bases). The germline V and J ends were trimmed by 3 bases and 5 bases, with 14 bases remaining between them. The CDR3 is 15 residues long. Germline V gene lookup returns CDR1 ENHRY and CDR2 SYGVKD. The CDR3 sequence is CAISDLQGLDNEQFF. The DNA for the CDR3 is TGTGCCATCAGTGATCTCCAGGGACTTGACAATGAGCAGTTCTTC.

V is TRBV30 and J is TRBJ2-7; D might be TRBD2 (5 bases). V was clipped by 2 bases and J by 5 bases, with 7 bases between them. CDR1 and CDR2 from the germline V gene are GTSNPN and SVGIG (reference sequence). This CDR3 contains 11 residues. The chain's CDR3 is CAWSRGNEQYF. DNA for the CDR3: TGTGCCTGGAGTAGAGGGAACGAGCAGTACTTC.

V usage is TRBV30 and J usage is TRBJ2-1; D is possibly TRBD2 (5 bases). Trimming shortened V by 4 bases and J by 7 bases, and 14 bases separated the two germline ends. In germline, CDR1 is GTSNPN, CDR2 SVGIG (reference sequence). This CDR3 has 13 amino acids. The CDR3 loop reads CAWTSGRVNEQFF. In nucleotides, the CDR3 is TGTGCCTGGACGTCCGGGCGGGTTAATGAGCAGTTCTTC.

The rearrangement joins TRBV19 to TRBJ2-2; D perhaps matches TRBD2 (6 bases). V was clipped by 6 bases and J by 4 bases, with 15 bases between them. CDR1 LNHDA and CDR2 SQIVND come from the germline V gene (reference sequence). The CDR3 extends over 15 amino acids. CDR3 coding DNA: TGTGCCAGTAGAGATGCAGCGGGCAGCACCGGGGAGCTGTTTTTT. The encoded protein is CASRDAAGSTGELFF. Full variable domain (remainder filled in from reference TRBV19 and TRBJ2-2): DGGITQSPKYLFRKEGQNVTLSCEQNLNHDAMYWYRQDPGQGLRLIYYSQIVNDFQKGDIAEGYSVSREKKESFPLTVTSAQKNPTAFYLCASRDAAGSTGELFFGEGSRLTVL.

This sequence joins TRBV3-1 and TRBJ2-3, with TRBD2 as a possible D gene (6 bases). CDR3 length: 14 residues. Trimming took 4 bases from V and 6 from J, leaving 14 bases between them. CDR1 is LGHDT and CDR2 is YNNKEL in the germline V gene (reference sequence). DNA for the CDR3: TGTGCCAGCAGCCTGGCCGGGAGCATGGATACGCAGTATTTT. Translating gives CASSLAGSMDTQYF.

The chain joins TRBV9 to TRBJ2-6; D gene ambiguous. Between the trimmed V and J ends, which lost 0 bases and 4 bases, there was a span of 23 bases. The CDR3 loop spans 20 amino acids. Germline CDR1 SGDLS, CDR2 YYNGEE. As DNA, the CDR3 is TGTGCCAGCAGCGTAGAGTCGGGCACCTCCTGGTTGGGGGGGGCCAACGTCCTGACTTTC. Translating it yields CASSVESGTSWLGGANVLTF. The full variable domain, completed using reference TRBV9 and TRBJ2-6, is DSGVTQTPKHLITATGQRVTLRCSPRSGDLSVYWYQQSLDQGLQFLIQYYNGEERAKGNILERFSAQQFPDLHSELNLSSLELGDSALYFCASSVESGTSWLGGANVLTFGAGSRLTVL.

The chain is built from TRBV9 and TRBJ2-1; TRBD2 matches 7 bases. Germline lookup yields CDR1 SGDLS and CDR2 YYNGEE. V shed 0 bases, J shed 10 bases, and the junction held 7 bases outside the gene matches. This CDR3 comprises 14 residues. The CDR3 region is CASSVGLAEGEQFF. For the CDR3, the DNA is TGTGCCAGCAGCGTAGGACTAGCAGAAGGGGAGCAGTTCTTC.

The rearrangement uses TRBV12-3 or TRBV12-4 and TRBJ1-2, with a weak D call TRBD1 (5 bases). The CDR3 runs to 12 residues. The V end was cut by 3 bases, the J end by 8 bases, with 10 bases between. The CDR3 nucleotides read TGTGCCAGCAGTTTGGGGACGGACGGCTACACCTTC. Translation: CASSLGTDGYTF.

The V call is TRBV5-6, the J call TRBJ2-3; D is uncertain. The germline V gene encodes CDR1 SGHDT and CDR2 YYEEEE. The CDR3 contains 12 residues. The V gene lost 1 base and the J gene lost 6 bases, with 6 bases spanning the gap. CDR3 sequence reads: CASSLHGDTQYF. The CDR3 coding sequence is TGTGCCAGCAGCTTGCATGGTGATACGCAGTATTTT.

The chain has TRBV15 and TRBJ2-3; 8 bases map to TRBD1. The CDR3 is made up of 17 amino acids. With V trimmed by 0 bases and J by 5 bases, 10 bases remained unmatched. Germline V CDR1 and CDR2: LNHNV, YYDKDF (reference sequence). CDR3 sequence (DNA): TGTGCCACCAGCAGAGATCGCACGACAGGGGTTCAAGATACGCAGTATTTT. Amino acids: CATSRDRTTGVQDTQYF.

This clonotype was recorded only once. CDR3 nucleotide sequence: TGTGCCAGCAGTTTCGGACTAGCCCCTCAGTTCTTC. Translated: CASSFGLAPQFF. The gene calls are TRBV6-2 or TRBV6-3 and TRBJ2-1; 8 bases agree with TRBD2. Unmatched junction bases numbered 6, after V lost 4 bases and J lost 13 bases. Germline values: CDR1 MNHEY, CDR2 SVGEGT. CDR3 length: 12 amino acids.

This CDR3 is CSVIDYGYTF. The CDR3 bases are TGCAGCGTTATCGACTATGGCTACACCTTC. The rearrangement uses TRBV29-1 and TRBJ1-2; D remains unclear. Between the trimmed V and J ends, which lost 5 bases and 3 bases, there was a span of 4 bases. The CDR3 is 10 residues long. CDR1 and CDR2 from the germline V gene are SQVTM and ANQGSEA.

CDR3 DNA: TGTGCCAGTAGTACAACGGACCGCATCAATCAGCCCCAGCATTTT. Its protein is CASSTTDRINQPQHF. The chain combines TRBV19 with TRBJ1-5; D remains ambiguous. Looked up from germline, CDR1 is LNHDA and CDR2 is SQIVND (reference sequence). Trimming shortened V by 4 bases and J by 3 bases, and 13 bases separated the two germline ends. This CDR3 is 15 amino acids long. Complete variable domain (other parts from reference TRBV19 and TRBJ1-5): DGGITQSPKYLFRKEGQNVTLSCEQNLNHDAMYWYRQDPGQGLRLIYYSQIVNDFQKGDIAEGYSVSREKKESFPLTVTSAQKNPTAFYLCASSTTDRINQPQHFGDGTRLSIL.

The chain links TRBV20-1 to TRBJ2-1; D ambiguous. The germline V and J ends were trimmed by 7 bases and 4 bases, with 8 bases remaining between them. Germline CDR1 and CDR2: DFQATT and SNEGSKA (reference sequence). The CDR3 is 11 amino acids. The CDR3 DNA reads as TGCAGTGGCATACTGTACAATGAGCAGTTCTTC. Protein product: CSGILYNEQFF.

This clonotype was found once. The chain combines TRBV5-8 with TRBJ1-2, with D maybe TRBD1 (5 bases). CDR1 and CDR2 (germline): SGHTS, YDEGEE. V gave up 0 bases and J gave up 5 bases, with 11 bases separating them. There are 14 residues in the CDR3. Here the CDR3 DNA reads TGTGCCAGCAGCTTGGATGGGACCAATTATGGCTACACCTTC. Translated: CASSLDGTNYGYTF. Together with reference TRBV5-8 and TRBJ1-2, the CDR3 gives the full variable domain: EAGVTQSPTHLIKTRGQQATLRCSPISGHTSVYWYQQALGLGLQFLLWYDEGEERNRGNFPPRFSGRQFPNYSSELNVNALELEDSALYLCASSLDGTNYGYTFGSGTRLTVV.

The chain has TRBV5-6 and TRBJ2-5, with 8 bases matching TRBD2. Germline lookup yields CDR1 SGHDT and CDR2 YYEEEE. CDR3 length: 13 amino acids. V lost 2 bases, J lost 4 bases, and 1 base stayed unmatched. CDR3 residues: CASSFGGGETQYF. The CDR3 bases are TGTGCCAGCAGCTTCGGGGGGGGAGAGACCCAGTACTTC.